The 10 T cell receptor beta chains below were found in one sample sequenced in a study of T cells in Graves' hyperthyroidism and ophthalmopathy (dated by TCRdb to the late 2010s). Library creation used multiplex PCR. The listed sequencing device is Illumina HiSeq 2000. Amplification of TCR beta CDR3 regions was carried out from RNA transcripts. The first round of RT-PCR for the TCR CDR3 was performed with the HTBI primer set and the Qiagen OneStep RT-PCR kit. The public reads were reprocessed in TCRdb via fastp at Q25 and MiXCR, keeping in-frame beta chains. Each record represents a unique CDR3 protein, reported with the most common genes and DNA among its rows. The sample records about 320,000 distinct CDR3 sequences, roughly 17% of which are singletons. Together, the top ten hold around 35% of the sample. Sequencing input: blood. Receptors originate from a man aged 25-45 years with Graves' hyperthyroidism.

This clonotype showed up many times. The chain uses TRBV6-1 and TRBJ2-3; D is uncertain. V lost 4 bases and J lost 2, with 7 bases in between. The CDR3 runs 13 residues. CDR1 and CDR2 from the germline V gene are MNHNS and SASEGT. The CDR3 sequence is CASSGYSTDTQYF. CDR3 in DNA: TGTGCCAGCAGTGGGTACTCCACAGATACGCAGTATTTT.

This clonotype has ten or more counts. The chain is built from TRBV20-1 and TRBJ2-5, with D unresolved. V was clipped by 7 bases and J by 3 bases, with 15 bases between them. CDR1 is DFQATT, CDR2 SNEGSKA, per germline (reference sequence). This CDR3 contains 13 residues. CDR3 coding DNA: TGCAGTGGTTACCTCGACAACGAAGAGACCCAGTACTTC. It specifies CSGYLDNEETQYF.

This clonotype was counted only a few times. The rearrangement links TRBV12-3 or TRBV12-4 to TRBJ2-7, with D possibly TRBD2 on 7 matching bases. The CDR3 is made up of 13 amino acids. V was clipped by 8 bases and J by 7 bases, with 18 bases between them. The CDR3 spells CASGPGGAGEQYF. CDR3 sequence (DNA): TGTGCCAGCGGACCTGGGGGGGCCGGGGAGCAGTACTTC.

V usage is TRBV20-1 and J usage is TRBJ1-1; D is undetermined. The germline CDR1 and CDR2 sequences are DFQATT and SNEGSKA (reference sequence). The V end was cut by 2 bases, the J end by 6 bases, with 13 bases between. This CDR3 has 13 amino acids. CDR3 DNA: TGCAGTGCTAGATATAGTACGGGGTCTGAAGCTTTCTTT. It specifies CSARYSTGSEAFF.

This clonotype appeared many times. CDR3 region: CASSLGTGGSTQYF. The CDR3 DNA follows: TGTGCCAGCAGCTTGGGGACTGGCGGGAGTACGCAGTATTTT. The genes are TRBV7-3 and TRBJ2-3; TRBD2 matches at 7 bases. CDR3 length equals 14 residues. The V and J ends lost 3 bases and 8 bases, in that order; junction bases with no gene match: 8. The V gene's germline CDR1 is SGHTA and CDR2 FQGTGA.

This clonotype was picked up a small number of times. The chain recombines TRBV10-2 with TRBJ2-7; D call uncertain. Looked up from germline, CDR1 is WSHSY and CDR2 is SAAADI. V was cut by 3 bases and J by 3 bases, with 9 bases left in between. The CDR3 has 13 amino acids. For the CDR3, the DNA is TGCGCCAGCAGTGATGGCGGCGTCTACGAGCAGTACTTC. The encoded protein is CASSDGGVYEQYF.

The V and J genes are TRBV18 and TRBJ2-7; 9 bases map to TRBD2. Per germline, CDR1 KGHSH and CDR2 LQKENI. The CDR3 consists of 16 residues. V was clipped by 7 bases and J by 3 bases; unmatched bases: 13. The CDR3 protein is CASLPGSQRGVYEQYF. The DNA of the CDR3 is TGTGCCAGCTTACCGGGGTCCCAGCGGGGGGTCTACGAGCAGTACTTC.

In this sample, this clonotype turned up many times. This chain joins TRBV5-5 and TRBJ2-1; unclear D gene. V dropped 3 bases and J dropped 5 bases, with 9 bases sitting between them. Germline-derived CDR1 and CDR2 are SGHKS and YYEKEE (reference sequence). CDR3 length: 13 amino acids. The CDR3 DNA reads as TGTGCCAGCAGCTCTCGGTGGGACAATGAGCAGTTCTTC. Its translation: CASSSRWDNEQFF.

The V gene is TRBV3-1, the J gene TRBJ2-1; 11 nucleotides match TRBD2. This CDR3 spans 15 amino acids. Trimming took 4 bases from V and 8 from J; bases not matched to a gene: 7. The germline CDR1 and CDR2 sequences are LGHDT and YNNKEL (reference sequence). CDR3 loop: CASSPTSGILDEQFF. The CDR3 bases are TGTGCCAGCAGCCCGACTAGCGGGATATTGGATGAGCAGTTCTTC.

This clonotype was counted between two and nine times. One junction end disagrees with the germline gene, perhaps due to a read error. The chain has TRBV11-2 and TRBJ1-1, with D possibly matching TRBD1 (5 bases). In germline, CDR1 is SGHAT, CDR2 FQNNGV. The CDR3 has 14 residues. CDR3 sequence (DNA): TGTGCCGGCAGCTTAGGGGCTGGGATCACTGAAGCTTTCTTT. It codes for CAGSLGAGITEAFF.